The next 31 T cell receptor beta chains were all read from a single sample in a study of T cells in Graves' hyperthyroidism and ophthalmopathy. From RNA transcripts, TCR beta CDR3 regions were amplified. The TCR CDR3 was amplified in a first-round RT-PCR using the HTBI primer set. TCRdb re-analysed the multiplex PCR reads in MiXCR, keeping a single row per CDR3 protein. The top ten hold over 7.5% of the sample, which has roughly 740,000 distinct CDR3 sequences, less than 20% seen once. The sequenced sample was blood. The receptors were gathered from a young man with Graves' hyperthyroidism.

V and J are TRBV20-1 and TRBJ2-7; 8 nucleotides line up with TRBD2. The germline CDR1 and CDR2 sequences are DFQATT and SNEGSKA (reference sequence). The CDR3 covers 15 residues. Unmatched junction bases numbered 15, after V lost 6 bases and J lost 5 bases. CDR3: CSALGAGGGSNEQYF. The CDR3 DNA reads TGCAGTGCGCTCGGGGCGGGGGGCGGTTCGAACGAGCAGTACTTC.

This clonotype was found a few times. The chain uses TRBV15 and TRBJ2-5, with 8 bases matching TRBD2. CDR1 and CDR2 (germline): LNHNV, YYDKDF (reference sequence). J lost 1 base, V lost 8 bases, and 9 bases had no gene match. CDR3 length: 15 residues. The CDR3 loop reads CATRRGAQPQETQYF. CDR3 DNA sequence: TGTGCCACCCGGCGGGGGGCGCAGCCCCAAGAGACCCAGTACTTC.

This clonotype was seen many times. The chain's CDR3 is CSVVRGMNTEAFF. CDR3 nucleotides: TGCAGCGTTGTACGGGGTATGAACACTGAAGCTTTCTTT. The rearrangement joins TRBV29-1 to TRBJ1-1; D gene uncertain. The germline V and J ends were trimmed by 4 bases and 0 bases, with 9 bases remaining between them. Germline assignment: CDR1 SQVTM and CDR2 ANQGSEA. There are 13 residues in the CDR3.

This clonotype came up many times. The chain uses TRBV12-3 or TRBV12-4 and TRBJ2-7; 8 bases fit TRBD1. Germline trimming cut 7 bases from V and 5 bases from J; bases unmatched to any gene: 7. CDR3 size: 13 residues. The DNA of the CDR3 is TGTGCCAGCACCGCGGACAGGGTCAACGAGCAGTACTTC. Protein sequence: CASTADRVNEQYF.

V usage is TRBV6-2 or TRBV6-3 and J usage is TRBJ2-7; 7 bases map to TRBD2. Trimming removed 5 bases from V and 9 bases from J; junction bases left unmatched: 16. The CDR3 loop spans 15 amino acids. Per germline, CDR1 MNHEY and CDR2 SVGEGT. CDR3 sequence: CASSALAEIPSGQYF. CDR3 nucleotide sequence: TGTGCCAGCAGTGCCCTAGCGGAGATCCCAAGCGGGCAGTACTTC.

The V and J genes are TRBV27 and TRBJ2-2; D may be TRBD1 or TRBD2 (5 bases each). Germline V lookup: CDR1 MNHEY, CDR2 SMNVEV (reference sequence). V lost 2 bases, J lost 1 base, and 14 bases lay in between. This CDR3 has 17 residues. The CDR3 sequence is CASSLRGRDQNTGELFF. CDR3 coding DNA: TGTGCCAGCAGTTTAAGGGGCAGGGACCAGAACACCGGGGAGCTGTTTTTT.

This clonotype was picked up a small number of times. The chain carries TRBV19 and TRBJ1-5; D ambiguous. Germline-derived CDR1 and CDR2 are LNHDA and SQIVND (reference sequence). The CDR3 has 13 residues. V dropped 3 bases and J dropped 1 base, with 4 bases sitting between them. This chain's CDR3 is CASSMWSNQPQHF. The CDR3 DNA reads TGTGCCAGTAGTATGTGGAGCAATCAGCCCCAGCATTTT.

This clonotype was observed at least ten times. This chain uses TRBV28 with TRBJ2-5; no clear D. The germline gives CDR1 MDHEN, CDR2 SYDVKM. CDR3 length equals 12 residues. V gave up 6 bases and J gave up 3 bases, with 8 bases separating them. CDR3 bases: TGTGCCAGCAGCGGTGGCGAAGAGACCCAGTACTTC. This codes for CASSGGEETQYF.

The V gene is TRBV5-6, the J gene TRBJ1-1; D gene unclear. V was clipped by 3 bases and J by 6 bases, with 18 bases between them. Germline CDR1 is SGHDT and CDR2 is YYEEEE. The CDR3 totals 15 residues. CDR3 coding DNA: TGTGCCAGCAGCTACCTACAGCGTTGGTACGCTGAAGCTTTCTTT. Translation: CASSYLQRWYAEAFF.

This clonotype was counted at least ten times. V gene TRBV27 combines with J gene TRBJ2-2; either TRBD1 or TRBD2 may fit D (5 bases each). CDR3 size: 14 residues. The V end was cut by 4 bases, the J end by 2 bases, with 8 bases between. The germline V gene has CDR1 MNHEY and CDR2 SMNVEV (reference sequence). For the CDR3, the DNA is TGTGCCAGCAGTTCCGGGGCCAACACCGGGGAGCTGTTTTTT. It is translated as CASSSGANTGELFF.

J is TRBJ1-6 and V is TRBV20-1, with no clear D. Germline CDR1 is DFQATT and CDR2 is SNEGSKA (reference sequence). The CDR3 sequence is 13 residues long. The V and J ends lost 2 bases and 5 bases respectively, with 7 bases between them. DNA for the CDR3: TGCAGTGCTAGAACTACGAATAATTCACCCCTCCACTTT. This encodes CSARTTNNSPLHF.

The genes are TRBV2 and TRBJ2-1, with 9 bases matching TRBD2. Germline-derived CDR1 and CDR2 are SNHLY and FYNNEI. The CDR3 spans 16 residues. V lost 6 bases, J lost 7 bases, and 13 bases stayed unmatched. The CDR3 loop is CASRVLGSGSRNEQFF. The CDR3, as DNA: TGTGCCAGCAGGGTGCTAGGTAGCGGGAGTCGGAATGAGCAGTTCTTC.

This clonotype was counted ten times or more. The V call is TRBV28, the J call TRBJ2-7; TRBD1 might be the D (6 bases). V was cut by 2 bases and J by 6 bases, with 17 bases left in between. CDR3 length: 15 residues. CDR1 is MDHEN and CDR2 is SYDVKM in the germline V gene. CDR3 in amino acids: CASSLHPRQGTEQYF. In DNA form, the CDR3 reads TGTGCCAGCAGTTTACATCCGCGGCAGGGGACCGAGCAGTACTTC. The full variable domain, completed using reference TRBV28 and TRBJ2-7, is DVKVTQSSRYLVKRTGEKVFLECVQDMDHENMFWYRQDPGLGLRLIYFSYDVKMKEKGDIPEGYSVSREKKERFSLILESASTNQTSMYLCASSLHPRQGTEQYFGPGTRLTVT.

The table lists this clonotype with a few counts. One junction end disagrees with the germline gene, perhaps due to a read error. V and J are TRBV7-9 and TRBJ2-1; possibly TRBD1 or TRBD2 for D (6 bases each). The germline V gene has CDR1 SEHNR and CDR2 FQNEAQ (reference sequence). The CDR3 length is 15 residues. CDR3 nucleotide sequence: TGTGCCAGCAGCTTAGGGGGGGCAATCTACAGTGAGCAGTTCTTC. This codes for CASSLGGAIYSEQFF.

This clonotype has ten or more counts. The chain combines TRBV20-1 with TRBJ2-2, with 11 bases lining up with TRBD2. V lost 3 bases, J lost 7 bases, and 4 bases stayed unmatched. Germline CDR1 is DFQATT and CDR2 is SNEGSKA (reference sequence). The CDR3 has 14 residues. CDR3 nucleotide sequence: TGCAGTGCTAGTTCGACTAGCGGGAACGGGGAGCTGTTTTTT. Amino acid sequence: CSASSTSGNGELFF.

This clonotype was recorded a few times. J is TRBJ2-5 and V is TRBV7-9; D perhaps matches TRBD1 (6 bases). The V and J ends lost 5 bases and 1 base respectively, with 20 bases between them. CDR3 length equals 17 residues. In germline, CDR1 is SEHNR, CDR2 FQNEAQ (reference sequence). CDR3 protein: CASSPFLGQPAQETQYF. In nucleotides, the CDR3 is TGTGCCAGCAGCCCCTTTCTCGGACAGCCCGCCCAAGAGACCCAGTACTTC.

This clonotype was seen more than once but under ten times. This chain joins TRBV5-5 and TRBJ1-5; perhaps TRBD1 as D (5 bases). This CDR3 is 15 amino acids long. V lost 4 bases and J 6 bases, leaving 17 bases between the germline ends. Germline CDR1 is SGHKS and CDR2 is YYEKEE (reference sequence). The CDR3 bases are TGTGCCAGCAGCGACAGAGGAGTAGAAGGTCAGCCCCAGCATTTT. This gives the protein CASSDRGVEGQPQHF. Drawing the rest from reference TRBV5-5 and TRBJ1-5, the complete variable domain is DAGVTQSPTHLIKTRGQQVTLRCSPISGHKSVSWYQQVLGQGPQFIFQYYEKEERGRGNFPDRFSARQFPNYSSELNVNALLLGDSALYLCASSDRGVEGQPQHFGDGTRLSIL.

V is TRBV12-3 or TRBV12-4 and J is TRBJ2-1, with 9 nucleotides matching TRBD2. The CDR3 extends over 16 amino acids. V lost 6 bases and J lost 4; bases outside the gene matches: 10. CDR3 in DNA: TGTGCCAGCAGCTCTTCTCGGACTAGCGCTTACAATGAGCAGTTCTTC. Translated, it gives CASSSSRTSAYNEQFF.

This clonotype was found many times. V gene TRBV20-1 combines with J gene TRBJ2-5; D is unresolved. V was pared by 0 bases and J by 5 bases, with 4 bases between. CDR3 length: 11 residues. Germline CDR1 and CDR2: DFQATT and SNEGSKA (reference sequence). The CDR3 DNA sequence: TGCAGTGCTAGAGATGGCGAGACCCAGTACTTC. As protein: CSARDGETQYF.

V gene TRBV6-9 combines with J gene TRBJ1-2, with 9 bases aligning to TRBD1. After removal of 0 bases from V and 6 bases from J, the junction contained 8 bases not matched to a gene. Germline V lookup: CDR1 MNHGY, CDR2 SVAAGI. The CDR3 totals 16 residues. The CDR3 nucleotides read TGTGCCAGCAGTTATTCGGAGACAGGGGGATTTCATGGCTACACCTTC. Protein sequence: CASSYSETGGFHGYTF.

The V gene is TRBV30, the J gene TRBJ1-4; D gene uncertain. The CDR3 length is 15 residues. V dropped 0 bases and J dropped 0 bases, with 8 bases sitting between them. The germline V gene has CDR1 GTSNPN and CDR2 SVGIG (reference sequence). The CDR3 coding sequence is TGTGCCTGGAGTGTCTGGGATACAACTAATGAAAAACTGTTTTTT. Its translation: CAWSVWDTTNEKLFF.

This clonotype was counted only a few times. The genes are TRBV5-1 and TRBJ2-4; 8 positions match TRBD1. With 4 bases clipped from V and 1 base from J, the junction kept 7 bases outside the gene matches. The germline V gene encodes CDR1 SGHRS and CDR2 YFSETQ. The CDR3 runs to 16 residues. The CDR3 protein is CASSVATGAAKNIQYF. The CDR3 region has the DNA TGCGCCAGCAGCGTGGCGACAGGGGCGGCCAAAAACATTCAGTACTTC.

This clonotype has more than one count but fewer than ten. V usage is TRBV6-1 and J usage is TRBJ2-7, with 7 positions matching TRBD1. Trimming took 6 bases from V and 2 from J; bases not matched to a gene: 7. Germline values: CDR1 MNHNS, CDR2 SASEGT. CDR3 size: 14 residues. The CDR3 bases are TGTGCCAGCAGCGTCCGGGACAGCACCTACGAGCAGTACTTC. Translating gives CASSVRDSTYEQYF.

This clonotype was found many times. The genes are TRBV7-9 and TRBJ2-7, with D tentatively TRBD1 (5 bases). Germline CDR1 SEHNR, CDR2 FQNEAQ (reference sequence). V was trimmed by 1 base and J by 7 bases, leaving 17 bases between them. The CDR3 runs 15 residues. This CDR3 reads CASSLVGAGIEEQYF. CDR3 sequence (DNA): TGTGCCAGCAGCTTAGTGGGTGCAGGGATAGAGGAGCAGTACTTC. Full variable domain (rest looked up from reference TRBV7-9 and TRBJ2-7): DTGVSQNPRHKITKRGQNVTFRCDPISEHNRLYWYRQTLGQGPEFLTYFQNEAQLEKSRLLSDRFSAERPKGSFSTLEIQRTEQGDSAMYLCASSLVGAGIEEQYFGPGTRLTVT.

CDR3 in amino acids: CASGPAGVYNEQFF. CDR3 bases: TGTGCCAGCGGCCCCGCAGGCGTCTACAATGAGCAGTTCTTC. The chain has TRBV3-1 and TRBJ2-1, with D unresolved. Trimming took 8 bases from V and 3 from J, leaving 14 bases between them. CDR1 and CDR2 (germline): LGHDT, YNNKEL (reference sequence). This CDR3 comprises 14 residues.

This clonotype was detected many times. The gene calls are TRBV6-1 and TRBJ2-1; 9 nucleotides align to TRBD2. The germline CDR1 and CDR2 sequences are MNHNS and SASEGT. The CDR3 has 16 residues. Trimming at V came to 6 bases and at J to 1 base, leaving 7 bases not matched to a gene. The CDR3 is CASRSRAGGSYNEQFF. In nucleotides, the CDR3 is TGTGCCAGCAGATCAAGGGCGGGAGGGTCCTACAATGAGCAGTTCTTC.

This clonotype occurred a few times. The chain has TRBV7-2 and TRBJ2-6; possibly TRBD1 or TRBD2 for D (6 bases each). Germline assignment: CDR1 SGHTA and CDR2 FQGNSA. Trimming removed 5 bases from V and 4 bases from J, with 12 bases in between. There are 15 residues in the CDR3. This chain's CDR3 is CASSGGTFGANVLTF. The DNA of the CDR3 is TGTGCCAGCAGCGGGGGGACATTCGGGGCCAACGTCCTGACTTTC.

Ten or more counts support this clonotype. The CDR3 is CSAAQAGGHNNEQFF. CDR3 DNA: TGCAGTGCTGCCCAAGCGGGAGGACACAACAATGAGCAGTTCTTC. The chain has TRBV20-1 and TRBJ2-1, with 9 bases lining up with TRBD2. The germline V gene encodes CDR1 DFQATT and CDR2 SNEGSKA (reference sequence). V lost 5 bases, J lost 5 bases, and 10 bases stayed unmatched. The CDR3 is made up of 15 amino acids.

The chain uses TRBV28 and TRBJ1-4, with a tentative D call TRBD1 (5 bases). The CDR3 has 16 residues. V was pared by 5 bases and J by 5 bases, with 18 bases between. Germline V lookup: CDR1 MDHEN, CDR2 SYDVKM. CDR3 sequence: CASSTTGGGRNEKLFF. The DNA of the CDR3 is TGTGCCAGCAGTACCACCGGGGGGGGTCGAAATGAAAAACTGTTTTTT.

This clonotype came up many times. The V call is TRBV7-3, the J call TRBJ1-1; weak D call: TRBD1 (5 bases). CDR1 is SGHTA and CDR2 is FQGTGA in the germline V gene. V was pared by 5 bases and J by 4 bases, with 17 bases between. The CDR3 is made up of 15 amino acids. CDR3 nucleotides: TGTGCCAGCAGCCTCTCAGGGTGGGGAGTCACTGAAGCTTTCTTT. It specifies CASSLSGWGVTEAFF. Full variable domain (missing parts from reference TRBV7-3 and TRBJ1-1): GAGVSQTPSNKVTEKGKYVELRCDPISGHTALYWYRQSLGQGPEFLIYFQGTGAADDSGLPNDRFFAVRPEGSVSTLKIQRTERGDSAVYLCASSLSGWGVTEAFFGQGTRLTVV.

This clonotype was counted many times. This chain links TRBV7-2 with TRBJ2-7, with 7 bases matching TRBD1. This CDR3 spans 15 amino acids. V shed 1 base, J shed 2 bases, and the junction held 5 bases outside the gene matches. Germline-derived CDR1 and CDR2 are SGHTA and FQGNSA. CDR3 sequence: CASSLGQGPAYEQYF. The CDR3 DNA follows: TGTGCCAGCAGCTTAGGACAGGGACCAGCCTACGAGCAGTACTTC.